The 14 T cell receptor beta chains reported below all come from one sample, sequenced in a study of human T cells and chemical hapten exposure. Time point here: patch test 1, 2 weeks after DPC sensitization. Indicated treatment: therapeutic diphenylcyclopropenone sensitization with weekly scalp DPC. TCRdb re-called the RACE reads through MiXCR, storing one row per CDR3 protein. The sample consists of approximately 49,000 distinct CDR3 sequences, around 9.3% of them appearing once. Material: whole blood, obtained in connection with sensitization to the hapten diphenylcyclopropenone (DPC). These receptors all stem from a woman aged 50 to 65 with alopecia areata. Some clones in this sample may be carry-over from other donors' samples.

This chain uses TRBV27 with TRBJ1-2; tentatively, D is TRBD1 (6 bases). Germline CDR1 and CDR2: MNHEY and SMNVEV (reference sequence). The CDR3 has 13 amino acids. V gave up 5 bases and J gave up 4 bases, with 11 bases separating them. CDR3 sequence reads: CASSRGQIYGYTF. CDR3 sequence (DNA): TGTGCCAGCAGTCGTGGACAGATCTATGGCTACACCTTC.

In this sample, this clonotype turned up many times. This CDR3 reads CASSPWKNTEAFF. The CDR3 region has the DNA TGTGCCAGCAGCCCATGGAAGAACACTGAAGCTTTCTTT. V gene TRBV5-5 combines with J gene TRBJ1-1; no reliable D call. The V gene's germline CDR1 is SGHKS and CDR2 YYEKEE (reference sequence). With 4 bases removed from V and 1 base from J, the gap between germline ends came to 8 bases. The CDR3 is 13 amino acids.

This clonotype occurred many times. The V call is TRBV29-1, the J call TRBJ1-1; 10 bases agree with TRBD1. The CDR3 runs 12 residues. Germline-derived CDR1 and CDR2 are SQVTM and ANQGSEA. Losses at the gene ends were 6 bases for V and 4 bases for J; bases not matched to a gene: 2. CDR3 amino acids: CSVRTGGTEAFF. CDR3 DNA sequence: TGCAGCGTGCGGACAGGGGGCACTGAAGCTTTCTTT. Supplemented by reference TRBV29-1 and TRBJ1-1, the full variable domain reads SAVISQKPSRDICQRGTSLTIQCQVDSQVTMMFWYRQQPGQSLTLIATANQGSEATYESGFVIDKFPISRPNLTFSTLTVSNMSPEDSSIYLCSVRTGGTEAFFGQGTRLTVV.

This clonotype was recorded many times. The J gene is TRBJ2-1, the V gene TRBV6-5; 13 nucleotides align to TRBD2. Germline trimming cut 8 bases from V and 8 bases from J; bases unmatched to any gene: 9. There are 15 residues in the CDR3. In germline, CDR1 is MNHEY, CDR2 SVGAGI. The CDR3 is CASGLAGALVDEQFF. The CDR3 region has the DNA TGTGCCAGCGGACTAGCGGGAGCTTTAGTCGATGAGCAGTTCTTC.

This chain joins TRBV12-3 or TRBV12-4 and TRBJ1-1; D gene ambiguous. The V end lost 6 bases, the J end lost 0 bases, and 8 bases lay between the germline ends. CDR3 length: 13 residues. CDR3 in amino acids: CASSRTVNTEAFF. As DNA, the CDR3 is TGTGCCAGCAGCCGGACGGTGAACACTGAAGCTTTCTTT.

This clonotype was recorded a few times. This chain links TRBV20-1 with TRBJ1-3, with 7 nucleotides matching TRBD1. The CDR3 contains 15 residues. Germline V gives CDR1 DFQATT, CDR2 SNEGSKA (reference sequence). Trimming took 0 bases from V and 4 from J; bases not matched to a gene: 6. CDR3 nucleotides: TGCAGTGCTAGAGATTATGCGACAGGGGGAAACACCATATATTTT. Amino acids: CSARDYATGGNTIYF.

In its sample, this clonotype was seen many times. The chain employs TRBV29-1 and TRBJ2-3; D is possibly TRBD1 (6 bases). Deletions cut 5 bases from V and 4 bases from J, with 13 bases between. This CDR3 is built from 13 residues. In germline, CDR1 is SQVTM, CDR2 ANQGSEA. CDR3 sequence reads: CSVSLGAADTQYF. The DNA for the CDR3 is TGCAGCGTTTCCTTGGGGGCAGCAGATACGCAGTATTTT.

This clonotype was seen a few times. The chain is built from TRBV10-1 and TRBJ2-7; 11 bases agree with TRBD2. Germline trimming cut 8 bases from V and 3 bases from J; bases unmatched to any gene: 6. Germline CDR1 WNHNN, CDR2 SYGVQD (reference sequence). The CDR3 length is 14 residues. This CDR3 is CASRGTSGGYEQYF. The CDR3, as DNA: TGCGCCAGCCGTGGGACTAGCGGAGGCTACGAGCAGTACTTC.

This clonotype was picked up many times. CDR3 bases: TGCAGCGTTCCGGGCCCCGGAAATGAAAAACTGTTTTTT. Amino acid sequence: CSVPGPGNEKLFF. V gene TRBV29-1 combines with J gene TRBJ1-4; D is uncertain. V lost 5 bases and J 5 bases, leaving 12 bases between the germline ends. CDR1 and CDR2 (germline): SQVTM, ANQGSEA. The CDR3 is 13 amino acids.

This clonotype was observed many times. DNA of the CDR3: TGTGCCAGCAGTTTCCGGGACAAATCCTACAATGAGCAGTTCTTC. Its protein is CASSFRDKSYNEQFF. The V gene is TRBV12-3 or TRBV12-4, the J gene TRBJ2-1; possible D gene TRBD1, 6 bases. Between the trimmed V and J ends, which lost 3 bases and 1 base, there was a span of 10 bases. The CDR3 is made up of 15 amino acids.

The J gene is TRBJ1-5, the V gene TRBV30; D gene ambiguous. This CDR3 spans 15 amino acids. V lost 2 bases to trimming and J lost 3 bases, with 14 bases between them. From germline, CDR1 is GTSNPN and CDR2 SVGIG (reference sequence). The CDR3, as DNA: TGTGCCTGGAGTCCCCCCGTATTCCCCAATCAGCCCCAGCATTTT. This translates into CAWSPPVFPNQPQHF.

This chain connects TRBV28 to TRBJ2-1; D remains ambiguous. Germline CDR1 and CDR2: MDHEN and SYDVKM. This CDR3 has 14 amino acids. Trimming shortened V by 2 bases and J by 5 bases, and 10 bases separated the two germline ends. CDR3 loop: CASSLRGRDNEQFF. The CDR3 nucleotides are TGTGCCAGCAGTTTACGCGGTAGGGACAATGAGCAGTTCTTC. Looking up the rest from reference TRBV28 and TRBJ2-1 gives the full variable domain: DVKVTQSSRYLVKRTGEKVFLECVQDMDHENMFWYRQDPGLGLRLIYFSYDVKMKEKGDIPEGYSVSREKKERFSLILESASTNQTSMYLCASSLRGRDNEQFFGPGTRLTVL.

This clonotype was observed at least ten times. The chain joins TRBV3-1 to TRBJ1-2; TRBD1 is a possible D gene (6 bases). V was trimmed by 4 bases and J by 7 bases, leaving 13 bases between them. The CDR3 is 13 residues long. The germline V gene encodes CDR1 LGHDT and CDR2 YNNKEL (reference sequence). This CDR3 is CASSPGTSSGYTF. The DNA of the CDR3 is TGTGCCAGCAGCCCCGGGACAAGCTCTGGCTACACCTTC.

This chain joins TRBV11-2 and TRBJ2-3; D might be TRBD2 (6 bases). V lost 3 bases to trimming and J lost 4 bases, with 8 bases between them. The length of the CDR3 is 13 residues. The germline V gene encodes CDR1 SGHAT and CDR2 FQNNGV. CDR3 nucleotide sequence: TGTGCCAGCAGCTTGGGACTGCCAGATACGCAGTATTTT. Amino acid sequence: CASSLGLPDTQYF. The full variable domain, with the rest looked up from reference TRBV11-2 and TRBJ2-3, is EAGVAQSPRYKIIEKRQSVAFWCNPISGHATLYWYQQILGQGPKLLIQFQNNGVVDDSQLPKDRFSAERLKGVDSTLKIQPAKLEDSAVYLCASSLGLPDTQYFGPGTRLTVL.